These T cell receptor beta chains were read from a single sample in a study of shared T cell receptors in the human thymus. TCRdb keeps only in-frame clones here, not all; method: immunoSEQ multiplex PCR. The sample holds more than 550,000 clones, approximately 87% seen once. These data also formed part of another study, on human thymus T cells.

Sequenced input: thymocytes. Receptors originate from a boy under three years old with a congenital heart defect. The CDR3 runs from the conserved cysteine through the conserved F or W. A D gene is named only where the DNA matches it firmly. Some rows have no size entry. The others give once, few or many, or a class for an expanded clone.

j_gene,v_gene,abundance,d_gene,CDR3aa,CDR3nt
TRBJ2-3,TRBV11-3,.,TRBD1,CASSFHYRDRANPRDTQYF,TGTGCCAGCAGCTTTCACTACAGGGACAGGGCGAATCCCCGCGATACGCAGTATTTT
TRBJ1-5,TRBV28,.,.,CASSRQINQPQHF,TGTGCCAGCAGTAGACAGATCAATCAGCCCCAGCATTTT
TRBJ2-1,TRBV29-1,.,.,CSVHREAPYNEQFF,TGCAGCGTGCACAGGGAAGCCCCCTACAATGAGCAGTTCTTC
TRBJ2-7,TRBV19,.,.,CASSISPRTESYYEQYF,TGTGCCAGTAGTATATCCCCCAGGACAGAAAGCTACTACGAGCAGTACTTC
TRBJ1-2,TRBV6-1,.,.,CASSDRNYGYTF,TGTGCCAGCAGCGACAGAAACTATGGCTACACCTTC
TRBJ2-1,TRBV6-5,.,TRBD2,CASSLEREGYNEQFF,TGTGCCAGCAGTTTGGAGCGGGAGGGGTACAATGAGCAGTTCTTC
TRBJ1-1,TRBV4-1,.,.,CASSLEGTRLTEAFF,TGCGCCAGCAGCCTCGAGGGGACAAGACTCACTGAAGCTTTCTTT
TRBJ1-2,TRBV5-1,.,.,CASSLDRDGYTF,TGCGCCAGCAGCTTGGACAGGGACGGCTACACCTTC
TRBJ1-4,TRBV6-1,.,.,CASSEAYGTISEKLFF,TGTGCCAGCAGTGAAGCGTACGGGACAATTTCTGAAAAACTGTTTTTT
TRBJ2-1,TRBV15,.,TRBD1,CATSGGVGTGVGEQFF,TGTGCCACCAGCGGAGGGGTGGGGACAGGGGTAGGTGAGCAGTTCTTC
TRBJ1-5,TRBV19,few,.,CASSGRGGDSNQPQHF,TGTGCCAGTAGTGGAAGGGGAGGGGATAGCAATCAGCCCCAGCATTTT
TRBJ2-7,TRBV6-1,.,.,CASSVSGVGYEQYF,TGTGCCAGCAGTGTGTCAGGGGTTGGCTACGAGCAGTACTTC
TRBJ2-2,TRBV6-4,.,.,CASSEQGGTGELFF,TGTGCCAGCAGTGAGCAGGGGGGCACCGGGGAGCTGTTTTTT
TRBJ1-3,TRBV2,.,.,CASSKTGFSGNTIYF,TGTGCCAGCAGCAAAACAGGGTTCTCTGGAAACACCATATATTTT
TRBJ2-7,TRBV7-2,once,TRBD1,CASSLGDRGIEQYF,TGTGCCAGCAGCTTAGGAGACAGGGGGATCGAGCAGTACTTC
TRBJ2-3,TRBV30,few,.,CAWNSTRKTSTDTQYF,TGTGCCTGGAACTCCACTAGGAAAACTAGCACAGATACGCAGTATTTT
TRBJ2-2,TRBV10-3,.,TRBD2,CAISGGGGGVVPFGNTGELFF,TGTGCCATCTCTGGGGGGGGTGGAGGGGTCGTTCCCTTCGGAAACACCGGGGAGCTGTTTTTT
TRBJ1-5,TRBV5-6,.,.,CASSFQGPTQHF,TGTGCCAGCAGCTTTCAGGGGCCCACCCAGCATTTT
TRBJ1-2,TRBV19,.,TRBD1,CASSLWDSINYGYTF,TGTGCCAGTAGTCTCTGGGACAGTATTAACTATGGCTACACCTTC
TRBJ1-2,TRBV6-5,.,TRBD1,CASSYRSGQHYGYTF,TGTGCCAGCAGTTACCGATCGGGACAGCACTATGGCTACACCTTC
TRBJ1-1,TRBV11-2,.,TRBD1,CASSPGQGAPCTEAFF,TGTGCCAGCAGCCCAGGACAGGGGGCGCCTTGCACTGAAGCTTTCTTT
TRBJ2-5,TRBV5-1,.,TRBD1,CASSRPPGTGGETQYF,TGCGCCAGCAGCCGACCCCCCGGGACAGGGGGGGAGACCCAGTACTTC
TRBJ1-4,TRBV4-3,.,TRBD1,CASSPLRTGGEVDEKLFF,TGCGCCAGCAGCCCCCTTAGGACAGGGGGCGAAGTAGATGAAAAACTGTTTTTT
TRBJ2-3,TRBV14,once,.,CASSSKDTQYF,TGTGCCAGCAGCTCAAAAGATACGCAGTATTTT
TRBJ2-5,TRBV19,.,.,CASSIAPGTPAETQYF,TGTGCCAGTAGTATAGCCCCAGGCACCCCGGCGGAGACCCAGTACTTC
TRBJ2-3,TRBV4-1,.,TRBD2,CASSQEAREPDTQYF,TGCGCCAGCAGCCAAGAGGCGCGGGAGCCAGATACGCAGTATTTT
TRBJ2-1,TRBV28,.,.,CASALRAGEQFF,TGTGCCAGCGCCTTGCGGGCGGGTGAGCAGTTCTTC
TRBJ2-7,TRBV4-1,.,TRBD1,CASSPSGQGKFHEQYF,TGCGCCAGCAGCCCTTCGGGACAGGGGAAGTTCCACGAGCAGTACTTC
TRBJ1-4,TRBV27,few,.,CASSARSHEKLFF,TGTGCCAGCAGTGCACGGAGTCATGAAAAACTGTTTTTT
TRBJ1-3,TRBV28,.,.,CASSFVGSSGNTIYF,TGTGCCAGCAGTTTCGTTGGCAGCTCTGGAAACACCATATATTTT
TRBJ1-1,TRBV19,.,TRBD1,CATQLGQEFALGAFF,TGTGCCACCCAACTAGGACAGGAGTTCGCGCTGGGAGCTTTCTTT
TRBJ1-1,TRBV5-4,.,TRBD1,CASSLGTGGVNTEAFF,TGTGCCAGCAGCCTCGGGACAGGGGGAGTGAACACTGAAGCTTTCTTT
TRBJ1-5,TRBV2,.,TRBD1,CASRGQGSPNQPQHF,TGTGCCAGCAGGGGACAGGGCAGCCCTAATCAGCCCCAGCATTTT
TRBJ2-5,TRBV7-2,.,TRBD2,CASMRASGIQETQYF,TGTGCCAGCATGAGGGCTAGCGGGATCCAAGAGACCCAGTACTTC
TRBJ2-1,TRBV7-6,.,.,CASSLGVSGNEQFF,TGTGCCAGCAGCTTAGGAGTTTCCGGTAATGAGCAGTTCTTC
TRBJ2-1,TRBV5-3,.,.,CARSLAHGGRGYEQFF,TGTGCCAGAAGCTTGGCCCATGGAGGGCGGGGCTATGAGCAGTTCTTC
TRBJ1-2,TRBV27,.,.,CASPAKGERYGYTF,TGTGCCAGTCCAGCTAAGGGAGAAAGGTATGGCTACACCTTC
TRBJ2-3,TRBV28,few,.,CASSSDSPSTDTQYF,TGTGCCAGCAGTTCGGACAGCCCGAGCACAGATACGCAGTATTTT
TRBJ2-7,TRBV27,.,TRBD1,CASRSQGSQQYF,TGTGCCAGCAGATCACAGGGGTCGCAGCAGTACTTC
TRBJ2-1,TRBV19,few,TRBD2,CASSIKTSGGYNEQFF,TGTGCCAGTAGTATCAAGACTAGCGGGGGATACAATGAGCAGTTCTTC
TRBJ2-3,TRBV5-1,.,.,CASRPGGPNTDTQYF,TGCGCCAGCAGGCCCGGGGGTCCGAACACAGATACGCAGTATTTT
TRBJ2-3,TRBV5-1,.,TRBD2,CASSLVELAGYTDTQYF,TGCGCCAGCAGCTTGGTGGAGCTAGCGGGATACACAGATACGCAGTATTTT
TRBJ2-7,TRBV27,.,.,CASSTGYEQYF,TGTGCCAGCAGTACGGGCTACGAGCAGTACTTC
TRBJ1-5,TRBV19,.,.,CASRKTGGNQPQHF,TGTGCCAGTAGGAAGACAGGAGGCAATCAGCCCCAGCATTTT
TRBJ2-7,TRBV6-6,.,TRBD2,CASSTASGGYSYEQYF,TGTGCCAGCAGTACCGCTAGCGGGGGCTACTCCTACGAGCAGTACTTC
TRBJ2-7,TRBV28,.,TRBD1,CASSSPLPGQVYEQYF,TGTGCCAGCAGTTCCCCCCTTCCGGGACAGGTCTACGAGCAGTACTTC
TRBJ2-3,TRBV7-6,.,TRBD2,CASSPGRYTQYF,TGTGCCAGCAGCCCCGGGAGGTATACGCAGTATTTT
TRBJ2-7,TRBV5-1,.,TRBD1,CASSQGQGSYEQYF,TGCGCCAGCAGCCAGGGACAGGGATCCTACGAGCAGTACTTC
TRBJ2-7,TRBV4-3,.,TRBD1,CASSQQTGEPYEQYF,TGCGCCAGCAGCCAGCAGACAGGGGAACCCTACGAGCAGTACTTC
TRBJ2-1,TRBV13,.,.,CASSPRRLEQFF,TGTGCCAGCAGTCCACGACGGCTAGAACAGTTCTTC
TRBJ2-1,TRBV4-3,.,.,CASSRRSRGNEQFF,TGCGCCAGCAGCCGGAGGTCTAGAGGCAATGAGCAGTTCTTC
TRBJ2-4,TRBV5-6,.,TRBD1,CASSSTPGQGGSKNIQYF,TGTGCCAGCAGCTCCACCCCCGGACAGGGGGGGAGCAAAAACATTCAGTACTTC
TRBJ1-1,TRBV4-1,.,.,CASSQDGRGPNTEAFF,TGCGCCAGCAGCCAAGACGGTCGGGGTCCAAACACTGAAGCTTTCTTT